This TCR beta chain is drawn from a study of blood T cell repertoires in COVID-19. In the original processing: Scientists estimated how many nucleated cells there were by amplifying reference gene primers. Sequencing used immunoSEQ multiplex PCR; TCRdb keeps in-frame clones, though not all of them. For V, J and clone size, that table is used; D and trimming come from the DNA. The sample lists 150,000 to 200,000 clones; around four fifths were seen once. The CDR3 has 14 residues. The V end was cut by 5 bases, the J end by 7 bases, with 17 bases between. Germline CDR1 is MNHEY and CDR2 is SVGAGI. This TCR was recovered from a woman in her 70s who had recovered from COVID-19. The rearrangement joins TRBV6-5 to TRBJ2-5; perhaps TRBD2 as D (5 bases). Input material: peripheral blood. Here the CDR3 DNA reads TGTGCCAGCAGTCCCCGACCCCTCGAGGGGACCCAGTACTTC. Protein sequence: CASSPRPLEGTQYF.